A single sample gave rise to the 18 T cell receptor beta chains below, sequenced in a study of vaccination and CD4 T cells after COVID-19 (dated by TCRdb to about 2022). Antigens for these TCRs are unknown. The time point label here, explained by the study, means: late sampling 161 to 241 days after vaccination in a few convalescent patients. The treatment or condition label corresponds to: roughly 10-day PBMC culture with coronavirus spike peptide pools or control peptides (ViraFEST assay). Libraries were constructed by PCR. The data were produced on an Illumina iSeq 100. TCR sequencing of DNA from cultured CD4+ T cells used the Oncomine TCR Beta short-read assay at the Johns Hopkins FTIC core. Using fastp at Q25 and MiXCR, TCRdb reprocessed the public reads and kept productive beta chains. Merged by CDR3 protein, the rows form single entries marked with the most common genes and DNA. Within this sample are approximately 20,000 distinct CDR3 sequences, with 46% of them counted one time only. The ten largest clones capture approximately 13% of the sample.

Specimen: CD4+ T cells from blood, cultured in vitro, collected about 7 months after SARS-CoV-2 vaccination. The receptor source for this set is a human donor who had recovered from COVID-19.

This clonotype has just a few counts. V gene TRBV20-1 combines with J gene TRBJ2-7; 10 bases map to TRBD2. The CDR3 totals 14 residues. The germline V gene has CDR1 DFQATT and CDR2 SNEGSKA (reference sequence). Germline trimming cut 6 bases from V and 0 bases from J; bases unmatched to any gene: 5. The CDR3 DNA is TGCAGTGCCGAGGGACTAGCGACCTCCTACGAGCAGTACTTC. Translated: CSAEGLATSYEQYF.

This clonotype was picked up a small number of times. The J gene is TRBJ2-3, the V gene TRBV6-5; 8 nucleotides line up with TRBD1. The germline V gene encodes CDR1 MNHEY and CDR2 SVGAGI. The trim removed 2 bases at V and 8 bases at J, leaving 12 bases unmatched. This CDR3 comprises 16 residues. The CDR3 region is CASSYRGQAPWGTQYF. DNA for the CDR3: TGTGCCAGCAGTTACCGGGGACAGGCGCCCTGGGGTACGCAGTATTTT.

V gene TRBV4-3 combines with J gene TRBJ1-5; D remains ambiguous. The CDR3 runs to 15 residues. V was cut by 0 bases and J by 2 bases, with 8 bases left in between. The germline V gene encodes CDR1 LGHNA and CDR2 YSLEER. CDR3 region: CASSQDPGGNQPQHF. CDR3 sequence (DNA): TGCGCCAGCAGCCAAGATCCCGGGGGCAATCAGCCCCAGCATTTT.

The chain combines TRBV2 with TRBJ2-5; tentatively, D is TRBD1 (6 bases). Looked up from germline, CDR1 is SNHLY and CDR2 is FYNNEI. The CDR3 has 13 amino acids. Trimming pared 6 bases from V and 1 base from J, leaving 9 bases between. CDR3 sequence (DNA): TGTGCCAGCAGCGGGACATCCCAAGAGACCCAGTACTTC. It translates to CASSGTSQETQYF.

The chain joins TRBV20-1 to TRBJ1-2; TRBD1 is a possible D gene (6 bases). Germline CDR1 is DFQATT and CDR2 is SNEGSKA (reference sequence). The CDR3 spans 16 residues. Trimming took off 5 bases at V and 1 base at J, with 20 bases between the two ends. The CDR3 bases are TGCAGTGCTCCAACAATGGGACAACCTCTTAACTATGGCTACACCTTC. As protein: CSAPTMGQPLNYGYTF.

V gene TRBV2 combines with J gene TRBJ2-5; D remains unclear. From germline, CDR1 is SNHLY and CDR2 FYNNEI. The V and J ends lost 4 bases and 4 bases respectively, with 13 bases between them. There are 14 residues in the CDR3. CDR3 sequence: CASSATVHGETQYF. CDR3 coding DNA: TGTGCCAGCAGTGCTACAGTACATGGAGAGACCCAGTACTTC.

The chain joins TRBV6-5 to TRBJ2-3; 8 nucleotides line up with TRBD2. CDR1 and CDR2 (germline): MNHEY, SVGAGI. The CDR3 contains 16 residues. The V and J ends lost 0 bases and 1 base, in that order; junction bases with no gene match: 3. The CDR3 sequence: CASSYSTGRGTDTQYF. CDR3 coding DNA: TGTGCCAGCAGTTACTCGACCGGGAGGGGCACAGATACGCAGTATTTT.

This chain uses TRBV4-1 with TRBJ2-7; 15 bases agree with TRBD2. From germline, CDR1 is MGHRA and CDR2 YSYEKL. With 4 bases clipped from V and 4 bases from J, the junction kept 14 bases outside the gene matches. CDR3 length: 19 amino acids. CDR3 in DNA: TGCGCCAGCAGCCCCTATCCCCCGGGACTAGCGGGAGGATCTTACGAGCAGTACTTC. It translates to CASSPYPPGLAGGSYEQYF.

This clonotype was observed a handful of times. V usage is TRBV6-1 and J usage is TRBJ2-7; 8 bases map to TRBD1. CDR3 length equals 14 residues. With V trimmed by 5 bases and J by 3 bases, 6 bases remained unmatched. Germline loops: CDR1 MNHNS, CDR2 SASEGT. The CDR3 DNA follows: TGTGCCAGCAGTAAATTCGGACAGGGCTACGAGCAGTACTTC. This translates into CASSKFGQGYEQYF.

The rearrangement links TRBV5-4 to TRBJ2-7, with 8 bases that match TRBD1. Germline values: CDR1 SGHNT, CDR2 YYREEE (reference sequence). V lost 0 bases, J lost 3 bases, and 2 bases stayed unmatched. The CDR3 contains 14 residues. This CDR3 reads CASSLVGTGYEQYF. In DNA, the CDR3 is TGTGCCAGCAGCTTGGTAGGGACAGGCTACGAGCAGTACTTC.

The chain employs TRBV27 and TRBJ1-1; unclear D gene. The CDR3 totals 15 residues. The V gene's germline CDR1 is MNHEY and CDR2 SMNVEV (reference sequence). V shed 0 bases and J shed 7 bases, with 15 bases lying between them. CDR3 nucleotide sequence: TGTGCCAGCAGTTTATCTTACAACTCTGGACGTGAAGCTTTCTTT. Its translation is CASSLSYNSGREAFF.

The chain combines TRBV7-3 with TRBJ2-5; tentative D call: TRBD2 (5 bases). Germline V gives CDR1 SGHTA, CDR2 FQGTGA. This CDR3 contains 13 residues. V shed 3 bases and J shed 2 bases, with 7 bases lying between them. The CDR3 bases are TGTGCCAGCAGCTTGAGCGGACAAGAGACCCAGTACTTC. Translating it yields CASSLSGQETQYF. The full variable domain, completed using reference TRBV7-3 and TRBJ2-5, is GAGVSQTPSNKVTEKGKYVELRCDPISGHTALYWYRQSLGQGPEFLIYFQGTGAADDSGLPNDRFFAVRPEGSVSTLKIQRTERGDSAVYLCASSLSGQETQYFGPGTRLLVL.

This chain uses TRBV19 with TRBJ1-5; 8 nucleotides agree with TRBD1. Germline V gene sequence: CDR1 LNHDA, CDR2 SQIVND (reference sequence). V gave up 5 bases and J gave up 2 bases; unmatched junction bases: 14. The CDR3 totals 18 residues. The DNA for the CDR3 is TGTGCCAGTAGTCCGAGGACAGGGTTAAGGATCGGCAATCAGCCCCAGCATTTT. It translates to CASSPRTGLRIGNQPQHF.

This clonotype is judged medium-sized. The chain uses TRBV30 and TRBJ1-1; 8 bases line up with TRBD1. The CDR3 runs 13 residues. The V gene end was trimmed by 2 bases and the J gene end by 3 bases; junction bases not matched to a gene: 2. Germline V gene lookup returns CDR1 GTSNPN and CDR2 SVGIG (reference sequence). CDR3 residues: CAWSKDRDTEAFF. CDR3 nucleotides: TGTGCCTGGAGTAAGGACAGGGACACTGAAGCTTTCTTT.

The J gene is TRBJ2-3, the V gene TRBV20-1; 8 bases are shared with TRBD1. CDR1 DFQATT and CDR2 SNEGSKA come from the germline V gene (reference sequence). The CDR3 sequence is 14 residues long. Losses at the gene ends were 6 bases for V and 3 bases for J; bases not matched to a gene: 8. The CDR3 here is CSAIDRGTTDTQYF. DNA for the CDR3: TGCAGTGCAATCGACAGGGGAACAACAGATACGCAGTATTTT.

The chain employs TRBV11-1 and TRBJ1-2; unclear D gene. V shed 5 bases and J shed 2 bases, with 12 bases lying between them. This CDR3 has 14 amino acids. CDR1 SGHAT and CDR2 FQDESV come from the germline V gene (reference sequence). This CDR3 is CASSPDTRNYGYTF. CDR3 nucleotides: TGTGCCAGCAGCCCCGACACGCGCAACTATGGCTACACCTTC.

CDR3 region: CASSRRRDRGPGEAFF. As DNA, the CDR3 is TGTGCCAGCAGCCGTCGCCGGGACAGGGGGCCGGGTGAAGCTTTCTTT. The chain employs TRBV6-1 and TRBJ1-1; TRBD1 agrees at 12 bases. This CDR3 comprises 16 residues. Losses at the gene ends were 6 bases for V and 7 bases for J; bases not matched to a gene: 12. The germline V gene has CDR1 MNHNS and CDR2 SASEGT.

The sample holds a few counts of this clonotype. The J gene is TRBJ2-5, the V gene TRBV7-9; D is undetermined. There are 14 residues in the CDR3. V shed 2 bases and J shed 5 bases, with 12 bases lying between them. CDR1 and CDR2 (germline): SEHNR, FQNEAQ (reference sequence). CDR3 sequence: CASSLSSVGETQYF. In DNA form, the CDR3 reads TGTGCCAGCAGCTTATCATCAGTTGGGGAGACCCAGTACTTC.